What follows are 20 T cell receptor beta chains derived from one specimen sequenced in a study of PD-L1 blockade in urothelial cancer. Time point meaning: pretreatment peripheral blood. TCRdb's copy holds only in-frame clones and misses some; the assay was immunoSEQ multiplex PCR. The data hold approximately 100,000 clones, with roughly 90% observed a single time. The source material was PBMCs, sampled around atezolizumab (anti-PD-L1) treatment. The receptors were gathered from a woman at least 80 years old with urothelial cancer.

The V gene is TRBV5-1, the J gene TRBJ2-1; D gene unclear. The CDR3 has 13 residues. Per the germline V gene, CDR1 is SGHRS and CDR2 is YFSETQ. Trimming cost V 0 bases and J 3 bases, with 4 bases left between them. Written as DNA, the CDR3 is TGCGCCAGCAGCTTGGACGGCTACAATGAGCAGTTCTTC. Translation gives CASSLDGYNEQFF.

The J gene is TRBJ2-5, the V gene TRBV9, with D tentatively TRBD2 (5 bases). The CDR3 consists of 13 residues. The germline gives CDR1 SGDLS, CDR2 YYNGEE. V lost 0 bases and J 5 bases, leaving 8 bases between the germline ends. The CDR3 nucleotides read TGTGCCAGCAGCGTAGCCCCGGGGGAGACCCAGTACTTC. Protein: CASSVAPGETQYF.

The chain carries TRBV19 and TRBJ1-2, with D possibly TRBD1 on 5 matching bases. The germline CDR1 and CDR2 sequences are LNHDA and SQIVND (reference sequence). V lost 0 bases to trimming and J lost 4 bases, with 12 bases between them. The CDR3 covers 15 residues. The CDR3 loop is CASSIDPAGPYGYTF. DNA of the CDR3: TGTGCCAGTAGTATAGATCCGGCAGGGCCCTATGGCTACACCTTC.

The V gene is TRBV19, the J gene TRBJ1-2, with 9 bases identical to TRBD1. Losses at the gene ends were 5 bases for V and 9 bases for J; bases not matched to a gene: 13. This CDR3 has 15 amino acids. Germline V gene data show CDR1 as LNHDA and CDR2 as SQIVND (reference sequence). DNA of the CDR3: TGTGCCAGTAGTCCCCAGACAGGGGGGAGATCGCGCTACACCTTC. Its translation: CASSPQTGGRSRYTF. The whole variable domain, filled in from reference TRBV19 and TRBJ1-2, reads DGGITQSPKYLFRKEGQNVTLSCEQNLNHDAMYWYRQDPGQGLRLIYYSQIVNDFQKGDIAEGYSVSREKKESFPLTVTSAQKNPTAFYLCASSPQTGGRSRYTFGSGTRLTVV.

The gene calls are TRBV2 and TRBJ2-1, with 7 bases fitting TRBD1. Germline CDR1 reads SNHLY; CDR2 reads FYNNEI. The V segment lost 5 bases and the J segment 1 base; nucleotides outside the gene matches: 2. The length of the CDR3 is 14 residues. This CDR3 is CASSTTGSYNEQFF. The CDR3 coding sequence is TGTGCCAGCAGTACGACAGGGTCCTACAATGAGCAGTTCTTC.

The V and J genes are TRBV6-6 and TRBJ2-1, with TRBD2 as a possible D gene (5 bases). The CDR3 length is 15 residues. V shed 4 bases and J shed 6 bases, with 16 bases lying between them. CDR1 is MNHNY and CDR2 is SVGAGI in the germline V gene (reference sequence). The CDR3 is CASSLSLAWGNEQFF. CDR3 DNA sequence: TGTGCCAGCAGTTTGAGTCTAGCTTGGGGCAATGAGCAGTTCTTC.

V usage is TRBV4-1 and J usage is TRBJ2-3; 7 bases line up with TRBD2. The CDR3 is made up of 18 amino acids. From germline, CDR1 is MGHRA and CDR2 YSYEKL. V trimming: 0 bases; J trimming: 0 bases; junction bases outside the gene matches: 9. CDR3 sequence reads: CASSQDRLAASSTDTQYF. The CDR3, as DNA: TGCGCCAGCAGCCAAGATCGGCTAGCGGCATCTAGCACAGATACGCAGTATTTT.

The rearrangement links TRBV5-1 to TRBJ2-3; perhaps TRBD2 as D (6 bases). From germline, CDR1 is SGHRS and CDR2 YFSETQ. The CDR3 spans 16 residues. With 0 bases removed from V and 0 bases from J, the gap between germline ends came to 11 bases. CDR3 loop: CASSLDTSQSTDTQYF. The CDR3 bases are TGCGCCAGCAGCTTGGATACTAGCCAGAGCACAGATACGCAGTATTTT.

This rearrangement joins TRBV2 to TRBJ1-1, with D possibly matching TRBD1 (5 bases). With 5 bases removed from V and 4 bases from J, the gap between germline ends came to 14 bases. Germline V gene lookup returns CDR1 SNHLY and CDR2 FYNNEI. The CDR3 loop spans 14 amino acids. The CDR3 DNA follows: TGTGCCAGCAGTTTGGGAGGGGATAGCACTGAAGCTTTCTTT. It yields the protein CASSLGGDSTEAFF. The complete variable domain, with remaining parts taken from reference TRBV2 and TRBJ1-1, reads EPEVTQTPSHQVTQMGQEVILRCVPISNHLYFYWYRQILGQKVEFLVSFYNNEISEKSEIFDDQFSVERPDGSNFTLKIRSTKLEDSAMYFCASSLGGDSTEAFFGQGTRLTVV.

This clone was picked up a small number of times. The chain combines TRBV7-9 with TRBJ1-1; 9 positions agree with TRBD1. This CDR3 contains 16 residues. The V segment lost 5 bases and the J segment 1 base; nucleotides outside the gene matches: 8. Looked up from germline, CDR1 is SEHNR and CDR2 is FQNEAQ (reference sequence). The CDR3 here is CASSPTGQGRNTEAFF. The CDR3 DNA is TGTGCCAGCAGCCCTACGGGACAGGGAAGGAACACTGAAGCTTTCTTT.

The rearrangement links TRBV5-6 to TRBJ1-2; D unresolved. V dropped 4 bases and J dropped 2 bases, with 9 bases sitting between them. CDR1 is SGHDT, CDR2 YYEEEE, per germline. The CDR3 has 13 amino acids. This CDR3 is CASSPGENYGYTF. CDR3 nucleotides: TGTGCCAGCAGCCCCGGGGAAAACTATGGCTACACCTTC.

The V gene is TRBV27, the J gene TRBJ1-3; D unresolved. There are 17 residues in the CDR3. Germline-derived CDR1 and CDR2 are MNHEY and SMNVEV (reference sequence). V was cut by 0 bases and J by 4 bases, with 16 bases left in between. Here the CDR3 reads CASSLSAGVMGGNTIYF. CDR3 DNA sequence: TGTGCCAGCAGTTTATCGGCCGGGGTTATGGGCGGAAACACCATATATTTT.

The V and J genes are TRBV5-4 and TRBJ2-5; D might be TRBD1 (6 bases). Germline lookup yields CDR1 SGHNT and CDR2 YYREEE (reference sequence). Trimming took off 2 bases at V and 5 bases at J, with 13 bases between the two ends. This CDR3 has 14 amino acids. The CDR3 sequence is CASSLIQGGETQYF. In DNA form, the CDR3 reads TGTGCCAGCAGCTTAATACAGGGTGGGGAGACCCAGTACTTC.

This clone was seen more than once but under ten times. The genes are TRBV2 and TRBJ2-7, with TRBD1 matching 7 bases. The CDR3 loop spans 14 amino acids. Germline CDR1 SNHLY, CDR2 FYNNEI. The trim removed 3 bases at V and 1 base at J, leaving 3 bases unmatched. CDR3 sequence reads: CASSDRDSSYEQYF. The CDR3 nucleotides are TGTGCCAGCAGTGACCGGGACAGTTCCTACGAGCAGTACTTC.

The chain employs TRBV28 and TRBJ2-2; possibly TRBD1 for D (6 bases). V lost 5 bases to trimming and J lost 4 bases, with 17 bases between them. CDR1 MDHEN and CDR2 SYDVKM come from the germline V gene. This CDR3 has 16 residues. The CDR3 nucleotides are TGTGCCAGCAGTGGTGGGAACAGGGCGGGCACCGGGGAGCTGTTTTTT. Translating it yields CASSGGNRAGTGELFF.

This clone was recorded only once. V is TRBV5-5 and J is TRBJ2-3, with TRBD1 matching 11 bases. The germline V gene has CDR1 SGHKS and CDR2 YYEKEE (reference sequence). CDR3 size: 17 residues. V shed 4 bases and J 5 bases; nucleotides not matched to a gene: 12. The CDR3 sequence is CASSPGDRGFRGDTQYF. CDR3 coding DNA: TGTGCCAGCAGCCCAGGGGACAGGGGGTTTCGTGGAGATACGCAGTATTTT. The full variable domain, rest sourced from reference TRBV5-5 and TRBJ2-3, is DAGVTQSPTHLIKTRGQQVTLRCSPISGHKSVSWYQQVLGQGPQFIFQYYEKEERGRGNFPDRFSARQFPNYSSELNVNALLLGDSALYLCASSPGDRGFRGDTQYFGPGTRLTVL.

The chain combines TRBV5-1 with TRBJ2-1, with 7 nucleotides matching TRBD1. Trimming took 1 base from V and 5 from J; bases not matched to a gene: 6. The CDR3 spans 15 residues. Germline V gene sequence: CDR1 SGHRS, CDR2 YFSETQ. The CDR3 bases are TGCGCCAGCAGCTTGAAGACAGGGCTAGACAATGAGCAGTTCTTC. Protein product: CASSLKTGLDNEQFF.

The chain combines TRBV11-2 with TRBJ2-6; D uncertain. Germline values: CDR1 SGHAT, CDR2 FQNNGV. This CDR3 comprises 16 residues. Between the trimmed V and J ends, which lost 4 bases and 0 bases, there was a span of 10 bases. CDR3 sequence: CASSSDSYSGANVLTF. CDR3 nucleotide sequence: TGTGCCAGCAGCTCCGACTCCTACTCTGGGGCCAACGTCCTGACTTTC.

This chain joins TRBV7-3 and TRBJ2-3; tentative D call: TRBD2 (5 bases). The CDR3 has 15 amino acids. Germline lookup yields CDR1 SGHTA and CDR2 FQGTGA. V lost 2 bases and J lost 1, with 10 bases in between. CDR3: CASSLSGAGTDTQYF. In DNA form, the CDR3 reads TGTGCCAGCAGCTTATCCGGAGCGGGCACAGATACGCAGTATTTT.

The chain is built from TRBV18 and TRBJ1-1; 7 bases are shared with TRBD1. Germline V gene data show CDR1 as KGHSH and CDR2 as LQKENI. The CDR3 totals 16 residues. V trimming: 4 bases; J trimming: 0 bases; junction bases outside the gene matches: 8. This chain's CDR3 is CASSLRTGGLNTEAFF. The CDR3, as DNA: TGTGCCAGCTCACTTCGGACAGGCGGACTGAACACTGAAGCTTTCTTT.